The present T cell receptor beta chain was sequenced within a study of Graves' ophthalmopathy and Graves' hyperthyroidism. Each donor who had ophthalmopathy showed moderate-to-severe activity, a CAS of ≥3, a NOSPECS of ≥4, and a duration under 3 months. RNA transcripts were the template, and TCR beta CDR3 regions were amplified from them. Following a first-round RT-PCR that used HTBI primers, a second-round multiplex PCR was carried out. TCRdb re-called the multiplex PCR reads with MiXCR, one entry per CDR3 protein. The table has around 660,000 distinct CDR3 sequences, about two fifths seen once; the top ten hold about 3.3%. This clonotype appeared many times. What it binds is not known. Study-level points and caveats: Blood repertoires reportedly contained most expanded thyroid clonotypes above 0.001 frequency.

The CDR3 is 16 residues long. Germline V gene lookup returns CDR1 SGHTA and CDR2 FQGTGA. V gave up 2 bases and J gave up 3 bases; unmatched junction bases: 7. This chain uses TRBV7-3 with TRBJ1-2; 9 nucleotides match TRBD1. The receptor comes from an adult man with Graves' ophthalmopathy. Sequenced: peripheral blood. The DNA for the CDR3 is TGTGCCAGCAGCTTATCTGGACAGGGGAGGGACTATGGCTACACCTTC. Encoded protein: CASSLSGQGRDYGYTF.